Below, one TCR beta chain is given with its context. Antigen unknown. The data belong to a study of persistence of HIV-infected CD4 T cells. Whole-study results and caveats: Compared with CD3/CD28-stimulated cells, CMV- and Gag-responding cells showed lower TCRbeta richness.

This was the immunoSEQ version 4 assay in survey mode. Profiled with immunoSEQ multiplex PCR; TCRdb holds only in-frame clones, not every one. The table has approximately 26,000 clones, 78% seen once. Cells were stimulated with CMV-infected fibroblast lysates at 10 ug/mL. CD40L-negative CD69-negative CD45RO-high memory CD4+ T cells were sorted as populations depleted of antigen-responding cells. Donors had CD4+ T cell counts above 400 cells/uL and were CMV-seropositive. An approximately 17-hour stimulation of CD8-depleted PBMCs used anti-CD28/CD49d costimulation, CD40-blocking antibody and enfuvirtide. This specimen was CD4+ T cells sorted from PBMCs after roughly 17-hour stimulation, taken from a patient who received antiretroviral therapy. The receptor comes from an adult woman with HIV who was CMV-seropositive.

CDR3 in amino acids: CASSLRDAGNTGELFF. CDR3 in DNA: TGTGCCAGCAGCCTCAGGGACGCGGGGAACACCGGGGAGCTGTTTTTT. The chain recombines TRBV3-1 (or the pseudogene TRBV3-2) with TRBJ2-2; D possibly uses TRBD1 or TRBD2 (5 bases each). The CDR3 totals 16 residues. The germline V gene encodes CDR1 LGHDT and CDR2 YNNKEL (reference sequence). V was cut by 4 bases and J by 1 base, with 13 bases left in between.